This TCR beta chain came from a study of Graves' ophthalmopathy and Graves' hyperthyroidism. RNA transcripts were the template, and TCR beta CDR3 regions were amplified from them. Investigators did first-round RT-PCR with HTBI primers, then second-round multiplex PCR. MiXCR, applied by TCRdb to the multiplex PCR reads, yields one record per CDR3 protein. The profile shows about 1.1 million distinct CDR3 sequences, roughly two fifths of them singletons. V was clipped by 5 bases and J by 10 bases, with 11 bases between them. Germline assignment: CDR1 SEHNR and CDR2 FQNEAQ (reference sequence). CDR3 length: 11 amino acids. This clonotype was picked up one time.

Sequencing input: peripheral blood or thyroid tissue (not recorded which). This sequence joins TRBV7-9 and TRBJ2-5; tentative D call: TRBD1 (6 bases). This TCR came from an adult man with Graves' hyperthyroidism. The CDR3 region has the DNA TGTGCCAGCAGCACAACAGGGCGCCAGTACTTC. Its protein product is CASSTTGRQYF.